These 22 T cell receptor beta chains originate from one sample sequenced in a study of cytomegalovirus exposure and HLA in healthy donors. Primers: 60 Vbeta forward and 13 Jbeta reverse. Assay used: immunoSEQ multiplex PCR; TCRdb lists only in-frame clones, some missing. The sample includes some 96,000 clones, around 77% of them seen just once. The sample consisted of PBMCs. These receptors originate from a woman between 55 and 75 years old in good health and CMV-seropositive.

The chain carries TRBV18 and TRBJ1-2; 7 nucleotides line up with TRBD1. V lost 5 bases, J lost 5 bases, and 11 bases stayed unmatched. The germline V gene encodes CDR1 KGHSH and CDR2 LQKENI. The CDR3 consists of 15 residues. CDR3 in DNA: TGTGCCAGCTCAATCTCTCCGGGACAGAATTATGGCTACACCTTC. Residues: CASSISPGQNYGYTF.

This clone was recorded a few times. This rearrangement joins TRBV6-1 to TRBJ1-1; a weak D match, TRBD1 (6 bases). The CDR3 spans 13 residues. Per germline, CDR1 MNHNS and CDR2 SASEGT. Deletions cut 7 bases from V and 1 base from J, with 10 bases between. The CDR3 nucleotides are TGTGCCAGCATTAAAGGGGGGAACACTGAAGCTTTCTTT. Translated, it gives CASIKGGNTEAFF.

The rearrangement links TRBV30 to TRBJ1-6, with a weak D call TRBD1 (6 bases). V was clipped by 4 bases and J by 5 bases, with 12 bases between them. Germline assignment: CDR1 GTSNPN and CDR2 SVGIG (reference sequence). CDR3 length equals 14 residues. The CDR3 DNA reads TGTGCCTGGACCCTAGGACAGAATAATTCACCCCTCCACTTT. Protein sequence: CAWTLGQNNSPLHF.

The chain employs TRBV6-1 and TRBJ1-5, with 11 bases lining up with TRBD1. Germline V gene data show CDR1 as MNHNS and CDR2 as SASEGT. The ends lost 10 bases at V and 7 bases at J; junction bases unmatched: 9. CDR3 length: 14 amino acids. Written as DNA, the CDR3 is TGTGCCACCCGGACAGGGGGCAATAGGCAGCCCCAGCATTTT. Protein product: CATRTGGNRQPQHF.

The chain joins TRBV15 to TRBJ1-1; TRBD1 aligns across 7 bases. The CDR3 loop spans 14 amino acids. Germline assignment: CDR1 LNHNV and CDR2 YYDKDF (reference sequence). V was clipped by 7 bases and J by 0 bases; unmatched bases: 5. The CDR3 DNA sequence: TGTGCCACCACCACAGGGGCGGTGAACACTGAAGCTTTCTTT. As protein: CATTTGAVNTEAFF.

The chain uses TRBV15 and TRBJ2-1, with unresolved D. This CDR3 region has 15 residues. Germline lookup yields CDR1 LNHNV and CDR2 YYDKDF (reference sequence). Trimming removed 3 bases from V and 0 bases from J, with 9 bases in between. CDR3 amino acids: CATSRAPNSYNEQFF. For the CDR3, the DNA is TGTGCCACCAGCAGGGCCCCAAACTCCTACAATGAGCAGTTCTTC.

This clone has more than one count but fewer than ten. This chain links TRBV28 with TRBJ1-5; D gene unclear. The V gene's germline CDR1 is MDHEN and CDR2 SYDVKM. The V gene lost 4 bases and the J gene lost 16 bases, with 14 bases spanning the gap. The CDR3 extends over 11 amino acids. This chain's CDR3 is CASSSGLAIHF. The CDR3 DNA follows: TGTGCCAGCAGTTCCGGACTCGCGATACATTTT. The variable domain in full, completed from reference TRBV28 and TRBJ1-5, reads DVKVTQSSRYLVKRTGEKVFLECVQDMDHENMFWYRQDPGLGLRLIYFSYDVKMKEKGDIPEGYSVSREKKERFSLILESASTNQTSMYLCASSSGLAIHFGDGTRLSIL.

This clone appeared a single time. The chain couples TRBV27 to TRBJ2-7; D possibly corresponds to TRBD1 (5 bases). Germline V gene lookup returns CDR1 MNHEY and CDR2 SMNVEV (reference sequence). Trimming took 0 bases from V and 3 from J, leaving 9 bases between them. The CDR3 covers 14 residues. The CDR3 sequence is CASSLSRAFYEQYF. In DNA form, the CDR3 reads TGTGCCAGCAGTTTATCCAGGGCCTTCTACGAGCAGTACTTC.

The CDR3 spells CASSHTSGPYNEQFF. The CDR3 DNA is TGTGCCAGCAGCCACACTAGCGGACCCTACAATGAGCAGTTCTTC. The gene calls are TRBV9 and TRBJ2-1; 8 bases align to TRBD2. The CDR3 runs to 15 residues. V trimming: 4 bases; J trimming: 2 bases; junction bases outside the gene matches: 5. The V gene's germline CDR1 is SGDLS and CDR2 YYNGEE.

This clone was seen only a few times. The chain recombines TRBV6-1 with TRBJ1-1, with D possibly matching TRBD1 (5 bases). Germline V CDR1 and CDR2: MNHNS, SASEGT. The CDR3 is 14 amino acids. V lost 6 bases, J lost 1 base, and 12 bases lay in between. The CDR3 protein is CASREHGGNTEAFF. CDR3 sequence (DNA): TGTGCCAGCAGGGAACACGGGGGGAACACTGAAGCTTTCTTT.

The chain couples TRBV19 to TRBJ1-1; 8 bases match TRBD1. CDR3 length: 17 amino acids. V trimming: 3 bases; J trimming: 2 bases; junction bases outside the gene matches: 11. From germline, CDR1 is LNHDA and CDR2 SQIVND (reference sequence). CDR3 sequence reads: CASSIPGGEVFNTEAFF. In DNA, the CDR3 is TGTGCCAGTAGTATCCCAGGGGGCGAGGTTTTTAACACTGAAGCTTTCTTT.

This rearrangement joins TRBV6-5 to TRBJ2-7; D call uncertain. V was trimmed by 5 bases and J by 2 bases, leaving 13 bases between them. In germline, CDR1 is MNHEY, CDR2 SVGAGI. CDR3 length equals 14 residues. The CDR3 DNA reads as TGTGCCAGCAGTACCCAGGTACTGGCCTACGAGCAGTACTTC. Translation gives CASSTQVLAYEQYF.

DNA for the CDR3: TGTGCCAGCAGTCCAGGGGACAGATTACTCGGTCAGCCCCAGCATTTT. Protein sequence: CASSPGDRLLGQPQHF. The chain combines TRBV27 with TRBJ1-5; TRBD1 agrees at 7 bases. CDR3 length: 16 amino acids. The germline V gene encodes CDR1 MNHEY and CDR2 SMNVEV (reference sequence). Trimming at V came to 5 bases and at J to 6 bases, leaving 13 bases not matched to a gene.

The chain recombines TRBV6-1 with TRBJ1-2, with 8 bases aligning to TRBD1. From germline, CDR1 is MNHNS and CDR2 SASEGT. V dropped 4 bases and J dropped 6; count of bases not matched to a gene: 7. This CDR3 comprises 14 residues. Here the CDR3 reads CASSAARTGNGYTF. The DNA for the CDR3 is TGTGCCAGCAGTGCCGCCCGGACAGGGAATGGCTACACCTTC.

The rearrangement links TRBV6-1 to TRBJ1-2, with D perhaps TRBD1 (5 bases). The CDR3 spans 16 residues. Trimming stripped 4 bases from V and 2 bases from J, with 17 bases between. From germline, CDR1 is MNHNS and CDR2 SASEGT. As DNA, the CDR3 is TGTGCCAGCAGTGTAAAAATAATGGCAGGGAACTATGGCTACACCTTC. Amino acid sequence: CASSVKIMAGNYGYTF.

This clone was counted between two and nine times. The CDR3 nucleotides are TGTGCCAGCAGCTTGGGCGGGAGTATTTACGAGCAGTACTTC. Amino acid sequence: CASSLGGSIYEQYF. V gene TRBV5-6 combines with J gene TRBJ2-7; 7 bases align to TRBD2. Losses at the gene ends were 0 bases for V and 4 bases for J; bases not matched to a gene: 4. The CDR3 consists of 14 residues. The germline gives CDR1 SGHDT, CDR2 YYEEEE.

This clone showed up just a few times. The chain links TRBV7-9 to TRBJ2-2; D may be TRBD1 (6 bases). Trimming took 5 bases from V and 2 from J, leaving 9 bases between them. In germline, CDR1 is SEHNR, CDR2 FQNEAQ (reference sequence). The CDR3 runs 14 residues. The CDR3 reads CASSLQGNTGELFF. CDR3 nucleotide sequence: TGTGCCAGCAGCCTACAGGGTAACACCGGGGAGCTGTTTTTT.

The chain joins TRBV7-3 to TRBJ2-1, with 10 bases matching TRBD2. Trimming removed 1 base from V and 4 bases from J; junction bases left unmatched: 4. This CDR3 has 16 residues. The V gene's germline CDR1 is SGHTA and CDR2 FQGTGA. The CDR3 loop reads CASSLITGLAYNEQFF. The DNA for the CDR3 is TGTGCCAGCAGCTTAATTACGGGACTAGCGTACAATGAGCAGTTCTTC.

This rearrangement joins TRBV19 to TRBJ1-5, with TRBD1 matching 10 bases. With 6 bases clipped from V and 2 bases from J, the junction kept 1 base outside the gene matches. Per the germline V gene, CDR1 is LNHDA and CDR2 is SQIVND (reference sequence). The CDR3 loop spans 14 amino acids. The CDR3 spells CASRGTGGNQPQHF. The CDR3 DNA follows: TGTGCCAGTAGAGGGACAGGGGGCAATCAGCCCCAGCATTTT.

This clone showed up just a few times. This chain links TRBV2 with TRBJ2-7, with a possible D match to TRBD2 (5 bases). Germline values: CDR1 SNHLY, CDR2 FYNNEI. The V gene lost 8 bases and the J gene lost 0 bases, with 17 bases spanning the gap. The CDR3 length is 15 residues. The CDR3 nucleotides read TGTGCCAGCCTCCCCGGCGGGCTTAGCTCCTACGAGCAGTACTTC. It codes for CASLPGGLSSYEQYF.

In the case of this clone: The limits of the CDR3 on the DNA are not certain, so only TCRdb's listed CDR3 is given. Other nucleotide sequences from this sample produce the same CDR3. This chain uses TRBV28 with TRBJ1-4. In germline, CDR1 is MDHEN, CDR2 SYDVKM. The CDR3 has 14 residues if both end residues are counted. The CDR3 loop reads CASSFLERNEKLFF.

CDR3 sequence reads: CASRRQGDEQYF. The CDR3 nucleotides read TGTGCCAGCAGACGACAGGGGGACGAGCAGTACTTC. The chain recombines TRBV2 with TRBJ2-5; 9 positions match TRBD1. The end of the DNA fits TRBJ2-7 better, so the J call may be wrong. The CDR3 length is 12 residues. The germline V gene encodes CDR1 SNHLY and CDR2 FYNNEI.